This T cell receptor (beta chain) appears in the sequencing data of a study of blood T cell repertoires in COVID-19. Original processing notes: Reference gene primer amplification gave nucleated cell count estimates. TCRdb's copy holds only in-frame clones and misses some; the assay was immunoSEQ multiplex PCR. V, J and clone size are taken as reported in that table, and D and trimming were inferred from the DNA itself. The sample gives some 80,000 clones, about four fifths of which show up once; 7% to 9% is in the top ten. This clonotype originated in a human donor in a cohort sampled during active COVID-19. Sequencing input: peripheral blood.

This CDR3 is CASSLEGRVVDEQYF. The DNA for the CDR3 is TGCGCCAGCAGCTTGGAGGGCAGGGTAGTCGACGAGCAGTACTTC. The chain has TRBV5-1 and TRBJ2-7, with D perhaps matching TRBD1 (5 bases). The CDR3 runs to 15 residues. Germline V gene sequence: CDR1 SGHRS, CDR2 YFSETQ. The V and J ends lost 0 bases and 5 bases respectively, with 15 bases between them.